Following are 16 T cell receptor beta chains from one sample sequenced in a study of shared clonotypes between healthy human individuals. Only CD45RO-negative cells positively selected for CCR7 counted as naive CD8 cells, so terminally differentiated effector memory CD45RA+ cells were excluded. Clones were read by immunoSEQ multiplex PCR, and TCRdb kept only the in-frame ones, dropping some. The sample carries about 1,900,000 clones, about 95% recorded once. The sample was naive CD8+ T cells sorted from blood. Source of these receptors: a man younger than 35 in good health.

The chain is built from TRBV4-1 and TRBJ1-1; the D gene is possibly TRBD1 (6 bases). From germline, CDR1 is MGHRA and CDR2 YSYEKL. There are 14 residues in the CDR3. The V end lost 1 base, the J end lost 11 bases, and 17 bases lay between the germline ends. CDR3 sequence: CASSQGVGALEAFF. CDR3 sequence (DNA): TGCGCCAGCAGCCAAGGGGTGGGGGCCCTCGAGGCTTTCTTT.

The chain carries TRBV6-7 and TRBJ2-5; D is possibly TRBD1 (6 bases). TRBV6-7 is designated an ORF whose function remains uncertain. The CDR3 loop spans 12 amino acids. The ends were cut back, 6 bases at V and 3 bases at J, with 8 bases in the middle. CDR3 nucleotide sequence: TGTGCCAGCAGCTACAGGGAAGAGACCCAGTACTTC. Protein: CASSYREETQYF.

The genes are TRBV5-3 and TRBJ2-1; 9 positions match TRBD2. TRBV5-3 is treated as an ORF (open reading frame) with a function not yet certain. CDR3 length equals 19 residues. Trimming cost V 0 bases and J 7 bases; bases outside gene matches: 17. For the CDR3, the DNA is TGTGCCAGAAGCTTGGCCCCGGCCGGGACTAGCCCTTTACATAATGAGCAGTTCTTC. Translated, it gives CARSLAPAGTSPLHNEQFF.

V gene TRBV5-1 combines with J gene TRBJ2-7; TRBD1 matches at 11 bases. Trimming took 5 bases from V and 2 from J; bases not matched to a gene: 6. The CDR3 extends over 15 amino acids. The germline V gene has CDR1 SGHRS and CDR2 YFSETQ. The CDR3 nucleotides read TGCGCCAGCAGACGCCCGGGACAGGGGGCCTACGAGCAGTACTTC. It specifies CASRRPGQGAYEQYF.

This clone is a singleton in its sample. Additional DNA sequences in this sample encode the identical CDR3. The CDR3 is CASSQGGAYEQYF. The CDR3 DNA reads as TGCGCCAGCAGCCAAGGGGGGGCTTACGAGCAGTACTTC. V usage is TRBV4-3 and J usage is TRBJ2-7, with D perhaps given as TRBD1 or TRBD2 (6 bases each). The CDR3 is 13 residues long. V was clipped by 1 base and J by 4 bases, with 8 bases between them. Germline assignment: CDR1 LGHNA and CDR2 YSLEER.

Regarding this clone: Other DNA sequences of this sample code for an identical CDR3. This chain joins TRBV7-9 and TRBJ2-1, with a weak D call TRBD1 (5 bases). The CDR3 contains 12 residues. V was pared by 5 bases and J by 8 bases, with 10 bases between. Germline V gene sequence: CDR1 SEHNR, CDR2 FQNEAQ (reference sequence). The CDR3 spells CASSPGWDEQFF. The CDR3 bases are TGTGCCAGCAGCCCAGGGTGGGATGAGCAGTTCTTC.

The chain combines TRBV28 with TRBJ1-2, with TRBD1 matching 7 bases. The CDR3 spans 15 residues. V shed 3 bases, J shed 2 bases, and the junction held 6 bases outside the gene matches. Germline-derived CDR1 and CDR2 are MDHEN and SYDVKM. The DNA for the CDR3 is TGTGCCAGCAGTTTGGAGGGGGCCCCAAACTATGGCTACACCTTC. Its protein product is CASSLEGAPNYGYTF.

The V and J genes are TRBV11-2 and TRBJ2-7; the match to TRBD2 covers 7 bases. The CDR3 has 14 amino acids. Germline lookup yields CDR1 SGHAT and CDR2 FQNNGV. The J segment lost 4 bases and the V segment lost 4 bases, leaving 7 bases of the junction unmatched. This CDR3 is CASSSSAGRYEQYF. In DNA, the CDR3 is TGTGCCAGCAGCTCGTCAGCGGGGAGATACGAGCAGTACTTC.

V is TRBV27 and J is TRBJ1-1, with no clear D. The germline gives CDR1 MNHEY, CDR2 SMNVEV (reference sequence). V shed 3 bases and J shed 7 bases, with 12 bases lying between them. This CDR3 is built from 13 residues. CDR3 sequence: CASSLFGEGEAFF. In DNA form, the CDR3 reads TGTGCCAGCAGTTTGTTCGGGGAGGGTGAAGCTTTCTTT.

The chain uses TRBV28 and TRBJ2-7; 8 positions agree with TRBD1. Germline V gives CDR1 MDHEN, CDR2 SYDVKM. The length of the CDR3 is 13 residues. Germline trimming cut 7 bases from V and 2 bases from J; bases unmatched to any gene: 4. The CDR3 DNA follows: TGTGCCAGCAAAGAACAGGGGGCCTACGAGCAGTACTTC. Protein product: CASKEQGAYEQYF.

This clone has a single count. This chain links TRBV7-6 with TRBJ2-7; no clear D. Germline values: CDR1 SGHVS, CDR2 FNYEAQ. The CDR3 is 15 amino acids. Trimming left V 3 bases short and J 5 bases short, with 17 bases between. The CDR3: CASSLEQNVGHEQYF. As DNA, the CDR3 is TGTGCCAGCAGCTTGGAACAGAACGTTGGTCACGAGCAGTACTTC.

V gene TRBV7-9 combines with J gene TRBJ1-1; 9 bases fit TRBD1. The ends lost 8 bases at V and 1 base at J; junction bases unmatched: 8. Per germline, CDR1 SEHNR and CDR2 FQNEAQ (reference sequence). The CDR3 extends over 15 amino acids. The CDR3 here is CASETSDRGNTEAFF. As DNA, the CDR3 is TGTGCCAGCGAAACCTCGGACAGGGGGAACACTGAAGCTTTCTTT.

This clone was seen a single time. This chain links TRBV7-2 with TRBJ2-7, with TRBD2 matching 13 bases. This CDR3 is built from 15 residues. V gave up 5 bases and J gave up 4 bases; unmatched junction bases: 5. Germline CDR1 and CDR2: SGHTA and FQGNSA. For the CDR3, the DNA is TGTGCCAGCAGCCCGCGACTAGCGGGGGGTTACGAGCAGTACTTC. As protein: CASSPRLAGGYEQYF.

This clone was observed once. This sample also contains other DNA sequences that code for the same CDR3. The chain recombines TRBV4-3 with TRBJ2-1; D ambiguous. The germline gives CDR1 LGHNA, CDR2 YSLEER. The CDR3 runs 15 residues. The germline V and J ends were trimmed by 0 bases and 3 bases, with 9 bases remaining between them. As DNA, the CDR3 is TGCGCCAGCAGCCAAGATAGGGCGAGCTACAATGAGCAGTTCTTC. Translating it yields CASSQDRASYNEQFF.

This chain uses TRBV10-1 with TRBJ2-2; D is unresolved. This CDR3 spans 14 amino acids. V was trimmed by 2 bases and J by 2 bases, leaving 6 bases between them. The germline V gene encodes CDR1 WNHNN and CDR2 SYGVQD (reference sequence). CDR3 in DNA: TGCGCCAGCAGTGAGATGACTAACACCGGGGAGCTGTTTTTT. Translated, it gives CASSEMTNTGELFF.

The chain links TRBV11-2 to TRBJ2-7, with D possibly matching TRBD1 (6 bases). Germline V gives CDR1 SGHAT, CDR2 FQNNGV. CDR3 length: 14 residues. The germline V and J ends were trimmed by 3 bases and 6 bases, with 15 bases remaining between them. CDR3 residues: CASSFGQGIGEQYF. CDR3 bases: TGTGCCAGCAGCTTCGGCCAGGGGATAGGCGAGCAGTACTTC.